The 12 T cell receptor beta chains given below trace back to one sample, sequenced in a study of blood T cell repertoires in COVID-19. The method was immunoSEQ multiplex PCR; TCRdb's version includes in-frame clones alone and lacks a portion of them. Of 30,000 to 40,000 clones listed, 70% to 80% are singletons. Sequencing was carried out using peripheral blood. These receptors originate from an elderly man with acute or convalescent COVID-19.

The chain employs TRBV6-6 and TRBJ2-7; D is unresolved. The germline V gene has CDR1 MNHNY and CDR2 SVGAGI (reference sequence). This CDR3 has 11 residues. Deletions cut 7 bases from V and 2 bases from J, with 6 bases between. CDR3 DNA sequence: TGTGCCAGCACGCTAGCCTACGAGCAGTACTTC. Protein product: CASTLAYEQYF.

The chain joins TRBV6-2 or TRBV6-3 to TRBJ1-1, with unresolved D. Trimming took 5 bases from V and 4 from J, leaving 5 bases between them. The CDR3 runs to 11 residues. The germline V gene encodes CDR1 MNHEY and CDR2 SVGEGT. The CDR3 loop is CASSGSTEAFF. In DNA, the CDR3 is TGTGCCAGCAGTGGGAGCACTGAAGCTTTCTTT.

This clone has only a few counts. The rearrangement joins TRBV6-2 or TRBV6-3 to TRBJ2-7; 12 bases agree with TRBD2. Unmatched junction bases numbered 9, after V lost 6 bases and J lost 3 bases. CDR3 length: 16 amino acids. Germline CDR1 is MNHEY and CDR2 is SVGEGT. CDR3 residues: CASSQGLAGAIYEQYF. The CDR3 region has the DNA TGTGCCAGCAGCCAGGGACTAGCGGGTGCAATCTACGAGCAGTACTTC.

The chain carries TRBV24-1 and TRBJ1-5; 7 nucleotides align to TRBD1. Germline values: CDR1 KGHDR, CDR2 SFDVKD. V lost 10 bases to trimming and J lost 5 bases; unmatched junction nucleotides: 7. The CDR3 sequence is 13 residues long. The CDR3 spells CATQGRFDQPQHF. Written as DNA, the CDR3 is TGTGCCACACAGGGGAGGTTCGATCAGCCCCAGCATTTT.

This clone was picked up one time. This chain uses TRBV14 with TRBJ2-5; 7 bases are a match to TRBD1. Germline V gene lookup returns CDR1 SGHDN and CDR2 FVKESK. With 1 base clipped from V and 2 bases from J, the junction kept 7 bases outside the gene matches. CDR3 length equals 16 residues. The CDR3 sequence is CASSQGIPGQQETQYF. The CDR3, as DNA: TGTGCCAGCAGCCAAGGGATACCGGGACAGCAAGAGACCCAGTACTTC.

The J gene is TRBJ2-3, the V gene TRBV5-1, with a tentative D call TRBD1 (6 bases). The CDR3 is 15 residues long. Germline-derived CDR1 and CDR2 are SGHRS and YFSETQ. The V gene lost 0 bases and the J gene lost 0 bases, with 8 bases spanning the gap. CDR3 loop: CASSLEGDSTDTQYF. CDR3 in DNA: TGCGCCAGCAGCTTGGAGGGGGACAGCACAGATACGCAGTATTTT.

The table lists this clone with a few counts. The chain carries TRBV11-2 and TRBJ2-1; 13 bases align to TRBD2. Germline CDR1 is SGHAT and CDR2 is FQNNGV. Unmatched junction bases numbered 7, after V lost 5 bases and J lost 3 bases. The CDR3 consists of 17 residues. CDR3 protein: CASSRGTSGALYNEQFF. The DNA of the CDR3 is TGTGCCAGCAGCCGCGGGACTAGCGGGGCCCTCTACAATGAGCAGTTCTTC.

The chain combines TRBV19 with TRBJ1-2, with D unclear. The CDR3 covers 14 residues. Germline V gene lookup returns CDR1 LNHDA and CDR2 SQIVND (reference sequence). V lost 8 bases to trimming and J lost 4 bases, with 17 bases between them. The CDR3 nucleotides are TGTGCCAGTTCAGACCCCTTCGGGAGCTATGGCTACACCTTC. Translation: CASSDPFGSYGYTF.

Here the CDR3 DNA reads TGTGCCACCAGTGATCCCCGGGGGGGATCGGCATCGCAGTACTTC. As protein: CATSDPRGGSASQYF. The chain has TRBV24-1 and TRBJ2-7; 8 positions match TRBD2. This CDR3 contains 15 residues. V lost 3 bases, J lost 9 bases, and 12 bases stayed unmatched. CDR1 is KGHDR and CDR2 is SFDVKD in the germline V gene.

The V call is TRBV14, the J call TRBJ2-4; 7 bases align to TRBD1. V lost 1 base, J lost 9 bases, and 12 bases stayed unmatched. Germline loops: CDR1 SGHDN, CDR2 FVKESK. The CDR3 covers 16 residues. CDR3 loop: CASSQGPEDRRAIQYF. The CDR3 nucleotides are TGTGCCAGCAGCCAAGGGCCGGAGGACAGGCGAGCCATTCAGTACTTC.

This clone was found many times. This chain links TRBV19 with TRBJ2-5; tentatively, D is TRBD1 (5 bases). The CDR3 covers 13 residues. Trimming cost V 3 bases and J 3 bases, with 8 bases left between them. Germline V gives CDR1 LNHDA, CDR2 SQIVND (reference sequence). CDR3 sequence reads: CASSITGKETQYF. The CDR3 coding sequence is TGTGCCAGTAGTATTACAGGAAAAGAGACCCAGTACTTC.

This rearrangement joins TRBV2 to TRBJ1-2, with 7 bases matching TRBD1. In germline, CDR1 is SNHLY, CDR2 FYNNEI. J lost 6 bases, V lost 5 bases, and 3 bases had no gene match. This CDR3 comprises 12 residues. The CDR3 DNA sequence: TGTGCCAGCAGTAGGGACAGAGATGGCTACACCTTC. Its protein product is CASSRDRDGYTF.